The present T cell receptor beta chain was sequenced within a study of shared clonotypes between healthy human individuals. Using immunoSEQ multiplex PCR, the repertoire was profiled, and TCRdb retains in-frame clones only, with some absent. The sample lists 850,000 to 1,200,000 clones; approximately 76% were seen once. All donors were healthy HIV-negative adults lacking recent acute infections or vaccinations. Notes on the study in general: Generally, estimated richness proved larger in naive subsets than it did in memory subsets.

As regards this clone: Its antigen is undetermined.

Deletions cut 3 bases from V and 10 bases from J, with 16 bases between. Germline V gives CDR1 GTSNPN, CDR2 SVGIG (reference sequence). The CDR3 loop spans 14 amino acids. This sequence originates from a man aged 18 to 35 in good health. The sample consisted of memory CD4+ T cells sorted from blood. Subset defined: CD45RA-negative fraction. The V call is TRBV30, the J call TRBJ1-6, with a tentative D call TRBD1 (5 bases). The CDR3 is CAWRDTGFTSPLHF. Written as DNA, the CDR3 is TGTGCCTGGAGAGATACAGGTTTTACATCACCCCTCCACTTT.